The T cell receptor beta chain described here comes from a study of CD8+ T cells in alopecia areata. This CDR3 region has 16 residues. Trimming removed 2 bases at V and 2 bases at J, with 16 bases between. Looked up from germline, CDR1 is SNHLY and CDR2 is FYNNEI. Once RNA had been extracted, it was reverse transcribed into cDNA to act as the sequencing template. Profiled with immunoSEQ multiplex PCR; TCRdb holds only in-frame clones, not every one. The profile covers roughly 190,000 clones, with roughly 66% appearing a single time and 1% taken by the ten largest. Treatment specified: oral pan-JAK inhibitor, 5-10 mg twice daily.

V and J are TRBV2 and TRBJ2-7, with D possibly TRBD2 on 5 matching bases. Sample: CD4+ T cells sorted from blood, taken at week 24, from a patient treated with tofacitinib. The clonotype comes from a human donor with alopecia areata. This chain's CDR3 is CASSESVRVNTYEQYF. The DNA for the CDR3 is TGTGCCAGCAGTGAAAGTGTGCGGGTGAATACCTACGAGCAGTACTTC.